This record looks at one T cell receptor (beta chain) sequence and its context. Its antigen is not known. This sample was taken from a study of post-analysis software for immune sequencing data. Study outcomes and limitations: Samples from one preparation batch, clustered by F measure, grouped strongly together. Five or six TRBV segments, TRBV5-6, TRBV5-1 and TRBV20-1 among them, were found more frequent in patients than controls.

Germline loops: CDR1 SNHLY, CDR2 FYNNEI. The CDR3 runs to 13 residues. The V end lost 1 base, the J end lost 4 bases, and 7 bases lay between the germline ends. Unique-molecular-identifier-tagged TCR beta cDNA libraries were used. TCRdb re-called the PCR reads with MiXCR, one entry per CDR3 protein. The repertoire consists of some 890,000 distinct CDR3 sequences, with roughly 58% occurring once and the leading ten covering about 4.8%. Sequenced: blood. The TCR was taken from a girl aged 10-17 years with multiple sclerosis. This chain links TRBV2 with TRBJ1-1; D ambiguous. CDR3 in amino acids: CASSEGWSTEAFF. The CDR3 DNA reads TGTGCCAGCAGTGAAGGCTGGAGCACTGAAGCTTTCTTT.